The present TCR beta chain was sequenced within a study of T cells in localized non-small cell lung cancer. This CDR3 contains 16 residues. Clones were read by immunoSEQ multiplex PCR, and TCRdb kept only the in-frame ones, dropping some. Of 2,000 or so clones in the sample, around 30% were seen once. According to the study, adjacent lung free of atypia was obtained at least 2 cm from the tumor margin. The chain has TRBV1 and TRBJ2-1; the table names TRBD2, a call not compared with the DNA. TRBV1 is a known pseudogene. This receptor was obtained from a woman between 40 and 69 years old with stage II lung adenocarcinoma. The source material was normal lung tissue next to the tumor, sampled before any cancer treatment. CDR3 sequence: CASSRLLSGAYNEQFF. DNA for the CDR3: TGCGCCAGCAGCCGACTACTCAGCGGAGCCTACAATGAGCAGTTCTTC.